The TCR beta chain described here comes from a study of blood T cell repertoires in COVID-19. About the study: Collection of acute and convalescent COVID-19 samples took place in the United States, Italy and Spain. Sample material is recorded as cDNA or gDNA derived from T cells, B-cell-depleted T cells, or PBMCs.

The authors' processing: Using reference gene primer amplification, nucleated cell counts were estimated. Sequenced by immunoSEQ multiplex PCR; TCRdb stores in-frame clones only, minus some. V and J calls and clone size are given by that table; D and trimming were obtained from the DNA. The sample contains about 69,000 clones, around three quarters of which appear only once. V lost 4 bases, J lost 6 bases, and 15 bases stayed unmatched. CDR3 length: 17 residues. CDR1 KGHSH and CDR2 LQKENI come from the germline V gene. V gene TRBV18 combines with J gene TRBJ2-1; 7 bases align to TRBD1. The sequencing input was peripheral blood. The TCR sequence derives from a man between 60 and 75 years old with acute or convalescent COVID-19. CDR3 sequence: CASSLWRGTDQSNEQFF. CDR3 nucleotide sequence: TGTGCCAGCTCACTTTGGCGTGGGACAGACCAATCCAATGAGCAGTTCTTC. The variable domain in full, with the rest retrieved from reference TRBV18 and TRBJ2-1, is NAGVMQNPRHLVRRRGQEARLRCSPMKGHSHVYWYRQLPEEGLKFMVYLQKENIIDESGMPKERFSAEFPKEGPSILRIQQVVRGDSAAYFCASSLWRGTDQSNEQFFGPGTRLTVL.